The text below deals with one T cell receptor (beta chain). The junction departs from the called germline gene at one end, perhaps through a read error. The CDR3 is 15 residues long. CDR1 is LGHNA, CDR2 YNFKEQ, per germline. The data derive from a study of T cell clones after liver transplantation. Study-level information: TCRbeta sequencing after a pre-transplant mixed lymphocyte reaction identified graft-donor-reactive clones, later tracked in post-transplant blood. Apart from three HCV-positive recipients, transplants were for non-autoimmune, non-viral reasons.

Libraries were prepared by immunoSEQ multiplex PCR; TCRdb keeps only in-frame clonotypes and omits some of them. Here the sample spans about 70,000 clones, 75% to 90% being singletons. This sequence joins TRBV4-2 and TRBJ2-2; the D gene could be TRBD1 or TRBD2 (5 bases each). This specimen consisted of CD4+ T cells from blood, obtained 12 months after liver transplant. This receptor was obtained from a human patient who received a liver transplant. Part of the T cells may come from the graft donor. The CDR3 reads CASSQDPVNTGALFF. DNA of the CDR3: TGTGCCAGCAGCCAAGATCCCGTTAACACCGGGGCGCTGTTTTTT.